These 5 T cell receptor beta chains were sequenced from one sample in a study of blood T cell repertoires in COVID-19. Profiled with immunoSEQ multiplex PCR; TCRdb holds only in-frame clones, not every one. The sample includes under 200,000 clones, around 88% of them seen just once. Sequenced: PBMCs or T cells enriched from blood (not recorded which). These receptor sequences come from a man in his forties with acute COVID-19.

V usage is TRBV20-1 and J usage is TRBJ1-4; D not resolved. Germline CDR1 DFQATT, CDR2 SNEGSKA (reference sequence). The V and J ends lost 1 base and 13 bases respectively, with 10 bases between them. The CDR3 is 11 residues long. CDR3 in amino acids: CSARVAGVLFF. Written as DNA, the CDR3 is TGCAGTGCTAGAGTAGCCGGAGTACTGTTTTTT.

The V and J genes are TRBV5-1 and TRBJ2-1, with TRBD1 as a possible D gene (6 bases). Germline loops: CDR1 SGHRS, CDR2 YFSETQ. The V end lost 6 bases, the J end lost 8 bases, and 15 bases lay between the germline ends. The length of the CDR3 is 13 residues. CDR3 DNA sequence: TGCGCCAGCAATCTACAGGGCTCCCATGAGCAGTTCTTC. It codes for CASNLQGSHEQFF. Full variable domain (remainder filled in from reference TRBV5-1 and TRBJ2-1): KAGVTQTPRYLIKTRGQQVTLSCSPISGHRSVSWYQQTPGQGLQFLFEYFSETQRNKGNFPGRFSGRQFSNSRSEMNVSTLELGDSALYLCASNLQGSHEQFFGPGTRLTVL.

The CDR3, as DNA: TGTGCCAGCGGGGGGGACAGGGAACGTCATACGCAGTATTTT. As protein: CASGGDRERHTQYF. The genes are TRBV7-9 and TRBJ2-3; 9 bases agree with TRBD1. Germline assignment: CDR1 SEHNR and CDR2 FQNEAQ (reference sequence). The CDR3 contains 14 residues. Unmatched junction bases numbered 10, after V lost 8 bases and J lost 7 bases. The variable domain in full, with the rest retrieved from reference TRBV7-9 and TRBJ2-3, is DTGVSQNPRHKITKRGQNVTFRCDPISEHNRLYWYRQTLGQGPEFLTYFQNEAQLEKSRLLSDRFSAERPKGSFSTLEIQRTEQGDSAMYLCASGGDRERHTQYFGPGTRLTVL.

This clone was recorded once. The V call is TRBV7-9, the J call TRBJ1-1; 7 bases fit TRBD1. With 4 bases clipped from V and 1 base from J, the junction kept 3 bases outside the gene matches. This CDR3 region has 14 residues. In germline, CDR1 is SEHNR, CDR2 FQNEAQ (reference sequence). Written as DNA, the CDR3 is TGTGCCAGCAGCTCGGGACAGCGGAACACTGAAGCTTTCTTT. The encoded protein is CASSSGQRNTEAFF.

V and J are TRBV14 and TRBJ2-1; 13 bases line up with TRBD2. The CDR3 extends over 18 amino acids. Trimming at V came to 0 bases and at J to 3 bases, leaving 5 bases not matched to a gene. Looked up from germline, CDR1 is SGHDN and CDR2 is FVKESK. CDR3 amino acids: CASSQDRTSGGSYNEQFF. The DNA of the CDR3 is TGTGCCAGCAGCCAAGATCGGACTAGCGGGGGCAGCTACAATGAGCAGTTCTTC.